This TCR beta chain was identified during a study of shared clonotypes between healthy human individuals. Measured with immunoSEQ multiplex PCR; TCRdb has only the in-frame clones, and not every one. The data hold roughly 2,000,000 clones, with around 93% observed a single time. Selected positively for CCR7 and CD45RO-negative, naive CD8 cells excluded terminally differentiated effector memory CD45RA+ cells. CDR3 size: 16 residues. The junction had 11 bases not matched to a gene; V was cut back by 2 bases and J by 3 bases. Germline V gene data show CDR1 as SGHNT and CDR2 as YYREEE (reference sequence).

This receptor was obtained from a man younger than 35 in good health. Some clones in this sample may be carry-over from other donors' samples. The chain uses TRBV5-4 and TRBJ2-7; 7 bases are shared with TRBD1. Sequenced sample: naive CD8+ T cells from PBMCs. The CDR3 sequence is CASSFDQTGNNYEQYF. The CDR3 nucleotides read TGTGCCAGCAGCTTTGATCAGACAGGGAACAACTACGAGCAGTACTTC.